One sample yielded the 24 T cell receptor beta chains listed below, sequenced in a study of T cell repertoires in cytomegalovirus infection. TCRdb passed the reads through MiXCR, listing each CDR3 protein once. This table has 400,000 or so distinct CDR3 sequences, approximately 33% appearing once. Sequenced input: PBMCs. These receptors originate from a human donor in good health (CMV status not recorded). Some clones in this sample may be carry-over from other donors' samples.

The CDR3 reads CASSADGSSYGYTF. Here the CDR3 DNA reads TGTGCCAGCAGTGCGGACGGCTCTTCCTATGGCTACACCTTC. The chain has TRBV2 and TRBJ1-2; D is ambiguous. Trimming stripped 4 bases from V and 4 bases from J, with 13 bases between. Germline V gives CDR1 SNHLY, CDR2 FYNNEI. The CDR3 sequence is 14 residues long.

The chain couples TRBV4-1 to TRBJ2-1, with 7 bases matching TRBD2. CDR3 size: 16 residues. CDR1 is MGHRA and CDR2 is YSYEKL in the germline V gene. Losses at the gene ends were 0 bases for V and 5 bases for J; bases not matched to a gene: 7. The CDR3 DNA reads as TGCGCCAGCAGCCAAGACGAAGCGGGGCTTCACAATGAGCAGTTCTTC. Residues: CASSQDEAGLHNEQFF.

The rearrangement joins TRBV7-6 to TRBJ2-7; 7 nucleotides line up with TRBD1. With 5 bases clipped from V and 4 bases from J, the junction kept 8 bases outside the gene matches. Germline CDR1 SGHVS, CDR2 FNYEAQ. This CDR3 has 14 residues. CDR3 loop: CASSLGQCAYEQYF. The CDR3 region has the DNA TGTGCCAGCAGCCTGGGACAGTGTGCGTACGAGCAGTACTTC.

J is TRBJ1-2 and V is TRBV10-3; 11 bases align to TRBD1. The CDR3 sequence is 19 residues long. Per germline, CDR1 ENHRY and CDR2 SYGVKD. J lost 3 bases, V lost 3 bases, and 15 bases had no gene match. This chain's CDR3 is CAISESLWAGQGADYGYTF. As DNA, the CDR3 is TGTGCCATCAGTGAAAGTCTGTGGGCCGGACAGGGGGCGGACTATGGCTACACCTTC.

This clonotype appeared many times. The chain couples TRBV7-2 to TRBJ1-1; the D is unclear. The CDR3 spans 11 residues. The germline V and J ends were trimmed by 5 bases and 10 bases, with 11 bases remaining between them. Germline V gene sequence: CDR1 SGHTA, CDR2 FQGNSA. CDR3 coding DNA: TGTGCCAGCAGCCTGAGGTTAGGAGCTTTCTTT. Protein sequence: CASSLRLGAFF.

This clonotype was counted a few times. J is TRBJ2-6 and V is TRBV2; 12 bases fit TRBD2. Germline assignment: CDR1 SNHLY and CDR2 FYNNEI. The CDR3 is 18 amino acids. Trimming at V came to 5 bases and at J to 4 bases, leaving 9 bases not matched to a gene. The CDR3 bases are TGTGCCAGCAGTCCCGCTAGCGGGGGGGCTACAGGGGCCAACGTCCTGACTTTC. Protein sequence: CASSPASGGATGANVLTF.

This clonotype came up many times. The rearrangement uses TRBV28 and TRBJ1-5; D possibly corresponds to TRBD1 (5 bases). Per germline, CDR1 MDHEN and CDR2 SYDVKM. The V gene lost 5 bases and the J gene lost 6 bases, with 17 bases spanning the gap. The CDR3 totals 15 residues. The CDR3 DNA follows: TGTGCCAGCAGTCCCCCCGGGGGTCCGGGTCAGCCCCAGCATTTT. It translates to CASSPPGGPGQPQHF.

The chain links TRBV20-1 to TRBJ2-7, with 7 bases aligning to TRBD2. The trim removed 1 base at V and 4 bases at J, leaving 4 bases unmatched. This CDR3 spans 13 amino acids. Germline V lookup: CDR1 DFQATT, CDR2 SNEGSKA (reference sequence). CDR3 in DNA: TGCAGTGCTAGAGGGGGGGGGAGATACGAGCAGTACTTC. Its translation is CSARGGGRYEQYF.

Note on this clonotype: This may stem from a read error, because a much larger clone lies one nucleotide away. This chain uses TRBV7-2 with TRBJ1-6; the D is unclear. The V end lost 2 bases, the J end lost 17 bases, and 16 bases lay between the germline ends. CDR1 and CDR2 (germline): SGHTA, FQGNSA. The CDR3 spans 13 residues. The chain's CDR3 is CASSLLSGIKVHF. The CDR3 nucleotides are TGTGCCAGCAGCTTACTGTCAGGCATCAAGGTCCACTTT.

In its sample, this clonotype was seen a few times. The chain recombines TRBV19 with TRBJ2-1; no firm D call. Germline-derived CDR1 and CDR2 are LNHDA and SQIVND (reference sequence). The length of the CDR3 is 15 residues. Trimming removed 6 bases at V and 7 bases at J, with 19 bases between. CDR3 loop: CASRPTWGSQNEQFF. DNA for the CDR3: TGTGCCAGTAGGCCCACGTGGGGTTCTCAAAATGAGCAGTTCTTC.

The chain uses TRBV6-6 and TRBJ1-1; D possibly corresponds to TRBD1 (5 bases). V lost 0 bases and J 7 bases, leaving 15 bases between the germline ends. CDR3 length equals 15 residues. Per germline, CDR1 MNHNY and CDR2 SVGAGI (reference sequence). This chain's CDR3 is CASSYSTQGFIEAFF. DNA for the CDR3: TGTGCCAGCAGTTACTCGACCCAGGGATTTATTGAAGCTTTCTTT.

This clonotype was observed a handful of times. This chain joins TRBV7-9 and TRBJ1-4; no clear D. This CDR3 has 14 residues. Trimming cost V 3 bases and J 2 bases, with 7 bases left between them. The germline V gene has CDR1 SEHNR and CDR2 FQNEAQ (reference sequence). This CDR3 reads CASSFARTNEKLFF. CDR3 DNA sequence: TGTGCCAGCAGCTTCGCCAGGACTAATGAAAAACTGTTTTTT.

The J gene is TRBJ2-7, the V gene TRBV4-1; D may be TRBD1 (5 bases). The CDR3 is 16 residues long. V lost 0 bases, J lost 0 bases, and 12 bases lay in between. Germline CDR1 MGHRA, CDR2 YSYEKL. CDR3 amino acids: CASSQEQGTDSYEQYF. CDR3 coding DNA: TGCGCCAGCAGCCAAGAGCAGGGTACGGACTCCTACGAGCAGTACTTC.

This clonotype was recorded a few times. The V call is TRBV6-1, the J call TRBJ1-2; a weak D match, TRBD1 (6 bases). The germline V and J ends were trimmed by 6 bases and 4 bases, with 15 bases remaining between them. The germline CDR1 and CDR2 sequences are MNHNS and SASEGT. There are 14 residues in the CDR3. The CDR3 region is CASSPSGVGYGYTF. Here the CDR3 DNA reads TGTGCCAGCAGCCCTTCAGGGGTAGGCTATGGCTACACCTTC.

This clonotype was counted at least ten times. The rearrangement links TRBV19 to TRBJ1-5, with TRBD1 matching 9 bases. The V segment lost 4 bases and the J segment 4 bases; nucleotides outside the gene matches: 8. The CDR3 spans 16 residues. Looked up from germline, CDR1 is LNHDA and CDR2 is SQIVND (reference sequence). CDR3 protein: CASSTFDRGNNQPQHF. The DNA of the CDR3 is TGTGCCAGTAGTACCTTCGACAGGGGGAATAATCAGCCCCAGCATTTT. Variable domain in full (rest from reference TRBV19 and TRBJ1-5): DGGITQSPKYLFRKEGQNVTLSCEQNLNHDAMYWYRQDPGQGLRLIYYSQIVNDFQKGDIAEGYSVSREKKESFPLTVTSAQKNPTAFYLCASSTFDRGNNQPQHFGDGTRLSIL.

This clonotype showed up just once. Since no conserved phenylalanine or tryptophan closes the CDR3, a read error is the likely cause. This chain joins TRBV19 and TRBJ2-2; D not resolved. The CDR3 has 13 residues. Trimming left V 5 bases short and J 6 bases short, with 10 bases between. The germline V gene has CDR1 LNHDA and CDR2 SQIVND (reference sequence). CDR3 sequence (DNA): TGTGCCAGTAGTTGGTCGGCAGCCGGGGAGCTGTTTTCT. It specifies CASSWSAAGELFS.

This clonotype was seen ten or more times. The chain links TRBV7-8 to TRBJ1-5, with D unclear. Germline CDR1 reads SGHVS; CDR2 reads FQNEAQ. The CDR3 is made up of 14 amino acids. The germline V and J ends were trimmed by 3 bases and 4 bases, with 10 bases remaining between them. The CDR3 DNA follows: TGTGCCAGCAGCTTTGATTCGGATAATCAGCCCCAGCATTTT. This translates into CASSFDSDNQPQHF.

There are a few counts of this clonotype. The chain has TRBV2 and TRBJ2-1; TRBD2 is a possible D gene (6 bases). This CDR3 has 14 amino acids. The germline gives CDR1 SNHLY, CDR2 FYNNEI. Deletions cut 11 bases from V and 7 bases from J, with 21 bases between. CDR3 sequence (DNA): TGTGCCGGACTCGGAGGGGATTATGGGAATGAGCAGTTCTTC. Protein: CAGLGGDYGNEQFF.

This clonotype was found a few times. CDR3 in amino acids: CASSLAEGNTEAFF. CDR3 DNA sequence: TGTGCCAGCAGTTTAGCGGAGGGGAACACTGAAGCTTTCTTT. The chain employs TRBV12-3 or TRBV12-4 and TRBJ1-1; no definite D call. Trimming removed 0 bases at V and 1 base at J, with 6 bases between. The CDR3 consists of 14 residues.

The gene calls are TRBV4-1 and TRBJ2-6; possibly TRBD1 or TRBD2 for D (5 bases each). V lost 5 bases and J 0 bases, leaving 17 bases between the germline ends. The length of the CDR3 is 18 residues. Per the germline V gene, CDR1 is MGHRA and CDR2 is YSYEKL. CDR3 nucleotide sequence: TGCGCCAGCAGCAGTCCGGGACGGAGATCCTCTGGGGCCAACGTCCTGACTTTC. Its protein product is CASSSPGRRSSGANVLTF.

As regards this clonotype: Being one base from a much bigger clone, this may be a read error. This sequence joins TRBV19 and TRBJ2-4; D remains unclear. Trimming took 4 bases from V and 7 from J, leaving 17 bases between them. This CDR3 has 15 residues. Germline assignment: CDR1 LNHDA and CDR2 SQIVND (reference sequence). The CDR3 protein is CASSRDGSTRNIQYF. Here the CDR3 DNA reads TGTGCCAGTAGTAGAGATGGCAGTACCCGGAACATTCAGTACTTC.

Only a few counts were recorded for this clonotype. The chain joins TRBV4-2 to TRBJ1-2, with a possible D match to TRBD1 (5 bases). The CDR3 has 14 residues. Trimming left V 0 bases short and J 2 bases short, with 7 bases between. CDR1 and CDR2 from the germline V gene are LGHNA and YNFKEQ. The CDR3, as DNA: TGTGCCAGCAGCCAAGAGCGGGGGAACTATGGCTACACCTTC. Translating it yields CASSQERGNYGYTF.

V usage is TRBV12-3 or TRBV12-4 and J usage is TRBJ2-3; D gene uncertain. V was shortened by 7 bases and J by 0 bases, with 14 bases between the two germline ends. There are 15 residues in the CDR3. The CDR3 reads CASTLQPTSTDTQYF. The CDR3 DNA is TGTGCCAGCACCCTGCAACCGACTAGCACAGATACGCAGTATTTT.

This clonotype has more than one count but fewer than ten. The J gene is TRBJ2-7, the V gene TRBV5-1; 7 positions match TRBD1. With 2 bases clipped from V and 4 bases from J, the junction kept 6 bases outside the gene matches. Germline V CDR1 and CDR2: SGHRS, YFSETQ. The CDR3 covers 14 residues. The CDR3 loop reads CASSLTGAVYEQYF. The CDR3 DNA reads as TGCGCCAGCAGCTTAACAGGGGCGGTTTACGAGCAGTACTTC.